This TCR beta chain was identified in a study of blood T cell repertoires in COVID-19 (dated by TCRdb to the early 2020s). General notes on the study: Samples covering the acute and convalescent phases of COVID-19 were provided by collaborators in the United States, Italy and Spain. The material from the prospective study consisted of cDNA or gDNA derived from T cells, B-cell-depleted T cells, or PBMCs. The dataset comprised deeply sampled blood TCRbeta repertoires from subjects exposed to, actively infected with, or recovered from COVID-19. A freely available public database, intended as a resource for researchers studying the immune response to SARS-CoV-2, is where the repertoires were released. The samples were drawn from two sources: the first 160 participants of the ongoing ImmuneRACE study, and approximately 1,300 subjects contributed by 6 global collaborators. Nearly every sample came with metadata listing a de-identified subject ID, COVID-19 status, age in years and sex. HLA class I and class II types, where available, came from metadata supplied by the sample provider rather than from assay-based typing. On the study overall, not on this receptor specifically: How much clinical and demographic metadata was included differed by source and by participant, and the metadata was provided uncurated.

The CDR3 contains 13 residues, cysteine and phenylalanine counted. Only the CDR3 DNA is retained, 39 bases long and in frame from the first base. Trimmed from V: 8 bases; trimmed from J: 0 bases; junction bases lacking a gene match: 3. TCRbeta CDR3 regions were amplified from genomic DNA by means of the immunoSEQ Assay, a bias-controlled multiplex PCR. The authors' pipeline ran thus. Within the assay, amplification of reference gene primers was used to estimate how many nucleated cells each sample contained. To quantify the absolute abundance of each unique TCRbeta CDR3 rearrangement, sequence reads were collapsed and filtered. For each sample, productive Simpson clonality was calculated by taking the square root of Simpson's diversity index across productive rearrangements. TCRdb's version of the immuneACCESS table is confined to in-frame rearrangements and falls short of the full clone set. An unresolved V gene accounts for under half of the shortfall where checked; the remainder is of unknown origin. V and J calls and clone size are copied from that table; D and trimming were computed from the DNA. Across this sample there are around 140,000 clones, with more than 70% seen only once. The ten largest make up more than 25% of the sample.

Whole blood was collected in K2EDTA tubes by collaborating institutions according to the institutions' own protocols. For TCRbeta analysis, collaborator samples were shipped as frozen whole blood, as isolated PBMCs, or as DNA extracted from either sample type. As regards this clone: The target of this receptor is not known. No much larger clonotype is one base removed from it; base qualities were not supplied.

The V gene is TRBV12-3 or TRBV12-4 and the J gene is TRBJ2-7; a stretch of 8 junction bases matches TRBD1. This sequence originates from a human donor in a cohort sampled during active COVID-19. The sequencing input was peripheral blood. CDR3 protein: CASAGTGSYEQYF. The DNA is as follows: TGTGCCAGCGCCGGGACAGGCTCCTACGAGCAGTACTTC.